The entry below gives a single T cell receptor beta chain sequence along with its context. Its antigen is still unknown. This CDR3 is built from 15 residues. The V and J ends lost 1 base and 7 bases respectively, with 13 bases between them. CDR1 and CDR2 from the germline V gene are LGHNA and YNFKEQ. This record belongs to a study of cytomegalovirus exposure and HLA in healthy donors. Study details: Within the Caucasian-associated ancestry cluster were 65% to 85% of the approximately 400 genotyped donors.

Primers for the PCR totalled 60 Vbeta and 13 Jbeta. The repertoire was sequenced with immunoSEQ multiplex PCR; TCRdb's copy has only in-frame clones and lacks some. The data contain around 160,000 clones, roughly 73% of them seen just once; the ten biggest clones take up 1.5% to 2%. Study-wide results and caveats: Being productive about 87% or about 30% of the time was typical of most TCR beta V segments in an earlier analysis.

The J gene is TRBJ1-4, the V gene TRBV4-2; D gene ambiguous. Specimen: PBMCs. The receptor comes from a woman between 18 and 30 years old in good health and CMV-seronegative. Here the CDR3 reads CASSQGFSGSEKLFF. CDR3 bases: TGTGCCAGCAGCCAAGGGTTCTCGGGAAGTGAAAAACTGTTTTTT.